This entry describes one TCR beta chain. Its antigen is unidentified. The data are from a study of PD-1 blockade in classical Hodgkin lymphoma. Study-level points and caveats: Newly diagnosed patients had baseline TCR diversity that was reportedly lower than that of healthy donors. Diversity in CD4+ TCRs, unlike that measured in CD8+ TCRs, had risen significantly by C4D1. Patients newly diagnosed and complete responders had comparable baseline diversity.

Here immunoSEQ multiplex PCR was the method, and the copy in TCRdb shows in-frame clones only, minus some. The data hold over 70,000 clones, with approximately 88% observed a single time. All patients experienced relapse after autologous stem cell transplantation, and brentuximab vedotin exposure was variable. The CDR3 loop spans 12 amino acids. From germline, CDR1 is SEHNR and CDR2 FQNEAQ (reference sequence). Trimming took off 1 base at V and 6 bases at J, with 4 bases between the two ends. This rearrangement joins TRBV7-9 to TRBJ2-1; D not certain. Sequenced material: peripheral blood mononuclear cells (PBMCs), taken at baseline. The receptor comes from a human donor with classical Hodgkin lymphoma. The CDR3 bases are TGTGCCAGCAGCTTAGTCTCCAATGAGCAGTTCTTC. It specifies CASSLVSNEQFF.